Listed below are T cell receptor beta chains from one sample, sequenced in a study of blood T cell repertoires in COVID-19. The data were produced by immunoSEQ multiplex PCR, yet TCRdb's version contains in-frame clones alone and is incomplete. The sample contains 310,000 or so clones, approximately 91% of which appear only once. Sequenced sample: peripheral blood. These receptors came from a woman under 40 with COVID-19, enrolled during active disease. Each CDR3 is given with its conserved first and last residue. The D gene is left open where the match is weak. A row's size may be missing; if present it is once, few, many or a size class.

clone size | J gene | V gene | D gene | CDR3 DNA | CDR3 protein
NA | TRBJ2-3 | TRBV9 | TRBD2 | TGTGCCAGCAGCCCTGGGACTAGCGGGGCCAGCACAGATACGCAGTATTTT | CASSPGTSGASTDTQYF
NA | TRBJ2-7 | TRBV28 | NA | TGTGCCAGCAGTTCCCCAGACCTAGGGGCTTACGAGCAGTACTTC | CASSSPDLGAYEQYF
NA | TRBJ1-5 | TRBV4-1 | NA | TGCGCCAGCAGCCAAGATATCCCGGGTCTCCAGCCCCAGCATTTT | CASSQDIPGLQPQHF
NA | TRBJ2-7 | TRBV6-5 | TRBD2 | TGTGCCAGCAGTTACCGGGCGGGAGCGGCCTACGAGCAGTACTTC | CASSYRAGAAYEQYF
few | TRBJ1-5 | TRBV30 | NA | TGTGCCTGGAGTGTGCTTGGCGGTGATCAGCCCCAGCATTTT | CAWSVLGGDQPQHF
once | TRBJ1-1 | TRBV6-5 | NA | TGTGCCAGCAGGGGGGCCTTTAATATGAACACTGAAGCTTTCTTT | CASRGAFNMNTEAFF
NA | TRBJ2-7 | TRBV3-1/TRBV3-2 | NA | TGTGCCAGCAGCCAAGGTTGGGGGGGCTCGTACGAGCAGTACTTC | CASSQGWGGSYEQYF
NA | TRBJ2-2 | TRBV7-8 | NA | TGTGCCAGCAGCTTAGTCTACACCGGGGAGCTGTTTTTT | CASSLVYTGELFF
NA | TRBJ2-1 | TRBV29-1 | NA | TGCAGCGTTCTTCGGGCGGGGGCCCCTCACAATGAGCAGTTCTTC | CSVLRAGAPHNEQFF
NA | TRBJ2-7 | TRBV9 | TRBD1 | TGTGCCAGCAGCCCCCGGGACAGGGGCTACGAGCAGTACTTC | CASSPRDRGYEQYF
NA | TRBJ2-5 | TRBV7-3 | NA | TGTGCCAGCAGCCCGGGGGGCCGTGGAGAGACCCAGTACTTC | CASSPGGRGETQYF
NA | TRBJ2-1 | TRBV3-1/TRBV3-2 | NA | TGTGCCAGCAGCCCGGGGACCGGGAGTGGTGAGCAGTTCTTC | CASSPGTGSGEQFF
NA | TRBJ2-4 | TRBV30 | NA | TGTGCCTGGAGTCGAGGGTTGGAAAACATTCAGTACTTC | CAWSRGLENIQYF
NA | TRBJ2-3 | TRBV11-2 | NA | TGTGCCAGCAGCCATCCATGGGGCAGCACAGATACGCAGTATTTT | CASSHPWGSTDTQYF
NA | TRBJ1-2 | TRBV28 | TRBD1 | TGTGCCAGCAGTTATGACAGGGGTTTGGCTGGCTACACCTTC | CASSYDRGLAGYTF
NA | TRBJ1-5 | TRBV28 | NA | TGTGCCATTACGGCCGGGGTTGGCAATCAGCCCCAGCATTTT | CAITAGVGNQPQHF
NA | TRBJ2-1 | TRBV24-1 | TRBD2 | TGTGCCACCAGTGATGCAGGCTTTAACCTCCTAGCGGAGTACAATGAGCAGTTCTTC | CATSDAGFNLLAEYNEQFF
NA | TRBJ2-1 | TRBV7-2 | TRBD2 | TGTGCCAGCAGCCCAGGACTAGCGGGCAATGAGCAGTTCTTC | CASSPGLAGNEQFF
NA | TRBJ1-4 | TRBV6-5 | TRBD1 | TGTGCCAGCAGTTGGGACAGGGAACGAGAAAAACTGTTTTTT | CASSWDREREKLFF
NA | TRBJ2-5 | TRBV7-9 | NA | TGTGCCAGCAGCTTATTTACCAGTAGCGGCCAAGAGACCCAGTACTTC | CASSLFTSSGQETQYF
NA | TRBJ2-3 | TRBV12-2 | NA | TGTGCAAGTCGCTTAGCGCAGGCGGGATGGGCAGATACGCAGTATTTT | CASRLAQAGWADTQYF
NA | TRBJ1-2 | TRBV6-6 | TRBD1 | TGTGCCAGCAGTTACTCCGGACAGGGATCTAACTATGGCTACACCTTC | CASSYSGQGSNYGYTF
once | TRBJ2-7 | TRBV9 | TRBD1 | TGTGCCAGCAGCGTGGGACAGGCACCCTACGAGCAGTACTTC | CASSVGQAPYEQYF
once | TRBJ1-2 | TRBV29-1 | TRBD1 | TGCAGCGTTGGGGGACAGGGGAACTATGGCTACACCTTC | CSVGGQGNYGYTF
NA | TRBJ1-2 | TRBV4-1 | NA | TGCGCCAGCAGCCCATATACAGGGACAACAGGCTACACCTTC | CASSPYTGTTGYTF
NA | TRBJ2-3 | TRBV7-2 | TRBD2 | TGTGCCAGCAGAAAGACTAGCGGCCGCACAGATACGCAGTATTTT | CASRKTSGRTDTQYF
once | TRBJ2-2 | TRBV15 | TRBD1 | TGTGTCACCAGCAGGGACAGGGGGAACACCGGGGAGCTGTTTTTT | CVTSRDRGNTGELFF
NA | TRBJ1-4 | TRBV27 | NA | TGTGCCAGCAGTCTCCACAGGGTCGGAACTGAAAAACTGTTTTTT | CASSLHRVGTEKLFF
NA | TRBJ2-2 | TRBV7-2 | TRBD2 | TGTGCCAGCCTTCACGGGGGGGTCCCCGGGGAGCTGTTTTTT | CASLHGGVPGELFF
NA | TRBJ1-6 | TRBV5-1 | NA | TGCGCCAGCAGCTTGGGAGGATTTAACTCACCCCTCCACTTT | CASSLGGFNSPLHF
NA | TRBJ2-1 | TRBV10-3 | NA | TGTGCCATCAGTGACAACAGGGAGGGAAAGAATGAGCAGTTCTTC | CAISDNREGKNEQFF
NA | TRBJ2-5 | TRBV28 | NA | TGTGCCAGCAGTTTATTTAGTAGCGGCCAAGAGACCCAGTACTTC | CASSLFSSGQETQYF
NA | TRBJ1-2 | TRBV12-3/TRBV12-4 | NA | TGTGCCAGCAGTCCGAACAGGGAGGGCTACACCTTC | CASSPNREGYTF
NA | TRBJ2-1 | TRBV15 | TRBD2 | TGTGCCACCAGCAATACGGGACTAGCGGGAAATGAGCAGTTCTTC | CATSNTGLAGNEQFF